The 28 T cell receptor beta chains below come from one sample, sequenced in a study of T-cell reconstitution after alpha-beta-depleted transplantation in children. Construction of the TCRbeta library involved unique molecular identifiers. TCRdb fed the PCR reads into MiXCR, producing one record per CDR3 protein. This table holds 200,000 to 300,000 distinct CDR3 sequences, around 12% found once. Sequences were derived from PBMCs from the stem cell graft donor, sampled from the stem cell graft. The receptors were sampled from a human donor who donated a stem cell graft to a child with acute lymphoblastic leukemia.

This clonotype came up many times. The V gene is TRBV2, the J gene TRBJ2-2, with TRBD1 matching over 7 bases. With 6 bases clipped from V and 1 base from J, the junction kept 5 bases outside the gene matches. This CDR3 region has 15 residues. The germline V gene has CDR1 SNHLY and CDR2 FYNNEI. The CDR3 region is CASRNRGLNTGELFF. CDR3 nucleotide sequence: TGTGCCAGCAGGAACAGGGGCCTGAACACCGGGGAGCTGTTTTTT.

Of note for this clonotype: Given a much more abundant clone one base away, this may be a read error. The genes are TRBV7-2 and TRBJ2-1, with TRBD2 matching 7 bases. The CDR3 runs to 16 residues. Germline trimming cut 5 bases from V and 0 bases from J; bases unmatched to any gene: 7. In germline, CDR1 is SGHTA, CDR2 FQGNSA. The CDR3 sequence is CASSGAGYSSYNEQFF. CDR3 DNA: TGTGCCAGCAGCGGAGCGGGATATAGCTCCTACAATGAGCAGTTCTTC.

This clonotype was observed many times. This chain links TRBV7-8 with TRBJ1-1, with TRBD1 matching over 9 bases. After removal of 1 base from V and 3 bases from J, the junction contained 15 bases not matched to a gene. CDR3 length: 19 amino acids. Germline V gene lookup returns CDR1 SGHVS and CDR2 FQNEAQ. The CDR3 DNA reads TGTGCCAGCAGCTTAGTCAGCCACCTCTTACAGGGGGCGCACACTGAAGCTTTCTTT. As protein: CASSLVSHLLQGAHTEAFF.

There are many counts of this clonotype. This chain links TRBV9 with TRBJ2-7; 7 bases line up with TRBD1. Trimming cost V 4 bases and J 0 bases; bases outside gene matches: 4. The CDR3 is 14 residues long. Germline CDR1 and CDR2: SGDLS and YYNGEE. Here the CDR3 reads CASSTGESSYEQYF. The CDR3 DNA is TGTGCCAGCAGCACAGGGGAAAGCTCCTACGAGCAGTACTTC.

This clonotype occurred many times. The chain recombines TRBV12-3 or TRBV12-4 with TRBJ1-5; weak D call: TRBD1 (6 bases). V gave up 0 bases and J gave up 5 bases, with 14 bases separating them. The CDR3 is made up of 16 amino acids. CDR3 nucleotide sequence: TGTGCCAGCAGTTTAGCCATACAGGGTTGGGATCAGCCCCAGCATTTT. Translated, it gives CASSLAIQGWDQPQHF.

There are many counts of this clonotype. The rearrangement uses TRBV7-8 and TRBJ2-7, with TRBD1 identical over 9 bases. Looked up from germline, CDR1 is SGHVS and CDR2 is FQNEAQ. Losses at the gene ends were 6 bases for V and 4 bases for J; bases not matched to a gene: 7. The CDR3 sequence is 14 residues long. The CDR3 here is CASRSPGQGYEQYF. The CDR3 DNA reads TGTGCCAGCAGGTCGCCGGGACAGGGTTACGAGCAGTACTTC.

In this sample, this clonotype turned up many times. This rearrangement joins TRBV12-3 or TRBV12-4 to TRBJ2-7; D gene unclear. The length of the CDR3 is 15 residues. V was cut by 4 bases and J by 0 bases, with 13 bases left in between. This chain's CDR3 is CASSSHTKDSYEQYF. CDR3 DNA: TGTGCCAGCAGTTCTCATACTAAGGACTCCTACGAGCAGTACTTC.

This clonotype was detected ten times or more. The rearrangement uses TRBV10-3 and TRBJ1-1, with D perhaps TRBD1 (5 bases). V was shortened by 11 bases and J by 7 bases, with 17 bases between the two germline ends. The germline V gene encodes CDR1 ENHRY and CDR2 SYGVKD. This CDR3 region has 12 residues. The CDR3 region is CASSGSGDEAFF. The CDR3 nucleotides are TGTGCCTCCTCCGGGTCGGGGGATGAAGCTTTCTTT.

This clonotype was counted at least ten times. The V call is TRBV7-9, the J call TRBJ2-7; no reliable D call. This CDR3 region has 14 residues. V lost 3 bases and J 0 bases, leaving 9 bases between the germline ends. The germline V gene has CDR1 SEHNR and CDR2 FQNEAQ (reference sequence). Written as DNA, the CDR3 is TGTGCCAGCAGCTTGGAACTCAGCTCCTACGAGCAGTACTTC. Its translation is CASSLELSSYEQYF.

At least ten counts were recorded for this clonotype. The rearrangement joins TRBV10-3 to TRBJ1-1; D call uncertain. Trimming stripped 2 bases from V and 5 bases from J, with 9 bases between. Germline V gene lookup returns CDR1 ENHRY and CDR2 SYGVKD. The CDR3 has 13 residues. The DNA for the CDR3 is TGTGCCATCAGTGAGGGGGTAGGAACTGAAGCTTTCTTT. Its translation: CAISEGVGTEAFF.

Ten or more counts support this clonotype. The V call is TRBV2, the J call TRBJ2-3; TRBD1 or TRBD2 may be the D gene (6 bases each). V was pared by 6 bases and J by 2 bases, with 9 bases between. Germline V gene data show CDR1 as SNHLY and CDR2 as FYNNEI. The CDR3 is 13 amino acids. CDR3 DNA: TGTGCCAGCAGCGGGGGCTACACAGATACGCAGTATTTT. Protein sequence: CASSGGYTDTQYF.

In the case of this clonotype: The germline gene is not matched at one end of the junction; a read error may be the cause. The V call is TRBV5-1, the J call TRBJ1-2, with 7 bases matching TRBD1. Germline CDR1 is SGHRS and CDR2 is YFSETQ. The CDR3 has 13 amino acids. This chain's CDR3 is CASSSTGNYGYPF. The DNA of the CDR3 is TGCGCCAGCAGCTCGACAGGGAACTATGGCTACCCCTTC.

This clonotype was seen ten or more times. The rearrangement links TRBV12-3 or TRBV12-4 to TRBJ1-5; tentative D call: TRBD1 (6 bases). The CDR3 runs 15 residues. V lost 1 base and J lost 2, with 9 bases in between. Here the CDR3 DNA reads TGTGCCAGCAGTTTAGGCGGGGGCGGCAATCAGCCCCAGCATTTT. This encodes CASSLGGGGNQPQHF.

This clonotype occurred many times. The genes are TRBV30 and TRBJ1-1, with D unclear. The V gene's germline CDR1 is GTSNPN and CDR2 SVGIG (reference sequence). The CDR3 is made up of 11 amino acids. V dropped 1 base and J dropped 5 bases, with 5 bases sitting between them. The CDR3 nucleotides read TGTGCCTGGAGTGGGCTGACTGAAGCTTTCTTT. It encodes CAWSGLTEAFF.

This clonotype was picked up many times. The chain has TRBV4-1 and TRBJ2-7; D remains unclear. V lost 1 base and J lost 1, with 5 bases in between. CDR1 and CDR2 (germline): MGHRA, YSYEKL. The CDR3 runs to 13 residues. The CDR3 region has the DNA TGCGCCAGCAGCCAAGGCACGTCCTACGAGCAGTACTTC. It codes for CASSQGTSYEQYF.

At least ten counts were recorded for this clonotype. V is TRBV29-1 and J is TRBJ2-7; 9 bases line up with TRBD1. The germline V gene has CDR1 SQVTM and CDR2 ANQGSEA. V was pared by 7 bases and J by 3 bases, with 10 bases of the junction left unmatched. The CDR3 runs 14 residues. The CDR3 coding sequence is TGCAGCGCCTCCGAGGGGACAGGGCACTACGAGCAGTACTTC. This codes for CSASEGTGHYEQYF.

The chain couples TRBV28 to TRBJ2-1; D gene uncertain. CDR1 and CDR2 from the germline V gene are MDHEN and SYDVKM. This CDR3 has 15 residues. With 2 bases removed from V and 4 bases from J, the gap between germline ends came to 12 bases. Here the CDR3 reads CASSLPHDGYNEQFF. The CDR3 coding sequence is TGTGCCAGCAGTTTACCCCACGACGGATACAATGAGCAGTTCTTC.

This clonotype was seen many times. The chain employs TRBV7-2 and TRBJ1-6, with 9 bases lining up with TRBD1. J lost 7 bases, V lost 4 bases, and 5 bases had no gene match. The CDR3 runs 15 residues. Germline V CDR1 and CDR2: SGHTA, FQGNSA. The CDR3 spells CASSWTTGGNSPLHF. Written as DNA, the CDR3 is TGTGCCAGCAGCTGGACGACAGGGGGGAATTCACCCCTCCACTTT. Based on the CDR3 plus reference TRBV7-2 and TRBJ1-6, the full variable domain is GAGVSQSPSNKVTEKGKDVELRCDPISGHTALYWYRQSLGQGLEFLIYFQGNSAPDKSGLPSDRFSAERTGGSVSTLTIQRTQQEDSAVYLCASSWTTGGNSPLHFGNGTRLTVT.

This clonotype was seen ten or more times. The V and J genes are TRBV29-1 and TRBJ2-1, with no clear D. The CDR3 has 10 residues. CDR1 SQVTM and CDR2 ANQGSEA come from the germline V gene. Trimming took 6 bases from V and 10 from J, leaving 10 bases between them. The CDR3 nucleotides read TGCAGCGTCATTACAGTCGAGCAGTTCTTC. This gives the protein CSVITVEQFF.

This clonotype was observed many times. The V gene is TRBV7-9, the J gene TRBJ1-6; D perhaps matches TRBD1 (5 bases). CDR1 and CDR2 (germline): SEHNR, FQNEAQ (reference sequence). CDR3 length: 15 amino acids. V lost 3 bases and J 7 bases, leaving 13 bases between the germline ends. CDR3 in amino acids: CASSFSGKWNSPLHF. DNA for the CDR3: TGTGCCAGCAGCTTTTCAGGGAAATGGAATTCACCCCTCCACTTT.

This clonotype has ten or more counts. This sequence joins TRBV28 and TRBJ2-7, with TRBD2 as a possible D gene (5 bases). CDR1 MDHEN and CDR2 SYDVKM come from the germline V gene. Trimming stripped 4 bases from V and 3 bases from J, with 19 bases between. The CDR3 has 16 residues. In nucleotides, the CDR3 is TGTGCCAGCAGTTCCCCTGGAGGACGGGATTTCTACGAGCAGTACTTC. Translating gives CASSSPGGRDFYEQYF.

This clonotype was detected once. The rearrangement joins TRBV27 to TRBJ2-1; 12 positions agree with TRBD2. Per germline, CDR1 MNHEY and CDR2 SMNVEV (reference sequence). The CDR3 covers 20 residues. The ends lost 7 bases at V and 0 bases at J; junction bases unmatched: 16. The CDR3 region is CASTLRTSGASRGSYNEQFF. The DNA for the CDR3 is TGTGCCAGCACCTTAAGGACTAGCGGGGCCTCCCGGGGCTCCTACAATGAGCAGTTCTTC.

This clonotype was observed at least ten times. The chain couples TRBV5-6 to TRBJ1-1; tentative D call: TRBD1 (6 bases). V was clipped by 2 bases and J by 4 bases, with 12 bases between them. The length of the CDR3 is 14 residues. Germline V lookup: CDR1 SGHDT, CDR2 YYEEEE. DNA of the CDR3: TGTGCCAGCAGCTTCGCGGGGGGCGGCACTGAAGCTTTCTTT. It specifies CASSFAGGGTEAFF. The variable domain in full, completed from reference TRBV5-6 and TRBJ1-1, reads DAGVTQSPTHLIKTRGQQVTLRCSPKSGHDTVSWYQQALGQGPQFIFQYYEEEERQRGNFPDRFSGHQFPNYSSELNVNALLLGDSALYLCASSFAGGGTEAFFGQGTRLTVV.

V usage is TRBV20-1 and J usage is TRBJ2-7; 8 positions match TRBD2. Germline assignment: CDR1 DFQATT and CDR2 SNEGSKA (reference sequence). CDR3 size: 16 residues. V lost 1 base and J lost 1; bases outside the gene matches: 9. The CDR3 spells CSARARTERGSYEQYF. In DNA, the CDR3 is TGCAGTGCTAGAGCCCGAACGGAGCGGGGGTCCTACGAGCAGTACTTC.

In its sample, this clonotype was seen many times. The rearrangement links TRBV7-2 to TRBJ1-2; a weak D match, TRBD1 (5 bases). The ends were cut back, 4 bases at V and 2 bases at J, with 11 bases in the middle. Germline CDR1 reads SGHTA; CDR2 reads FQGNSA. The CDR3 totals 14 residues. The CDR3 DNA sequence: TGTGCCAGCAGCTCCGGGACGGTGAACTATGGCTACACCTTC. Translation gives CASSSGTVNYGYTF. Full variable domain (remainder filled in from reference TRBV7-2 and TRBJ1-2): GAGVSQSPSNKVTEKGKDVELRCDPISGHTALYWYRQSLGQGLEFLIYFQGNSAPDKSGLPSDRFSAERTGGSVSTLTIQRTQQEDSAVYLCASSSGTVNYGYTFGSGTRLTVV.

This clonotype was seen repeatedly, ten times or more. CDR3 sequence: CASSSTLTDEAFF. The CDR3 nucleotides are TGCGCCAGCAGCTCGACCCTGACAGATGAAGCTTTCTTT. The J gene is TRBJ1-1, the V gene TRBV5-1, with D possibly TRBD1 on 5 matching bases. The CDR3 is made up of 13 amino acids. Trimming stripped 3 bases from V and 7 bases from J, with 13 bases between. CDR1 is SGHRS, CDR2 YFSETQ, per germline.

The table lists this clonotype with many counts. The chain recombines TRBV5-5 with TRBJ2-7; 8 nucleotides line up with TRBD1. CDR3 length: 18 residues. With V trimmed by 0 bases and J by 0 bases, 11 bases remained unmatched. Germline loops: CDR1 SGHKS, CDR2 YYEKEE (reference sequence). CDR3 amino acids: CASSLASAGQDISYEQYF. In DNA, the CDR3 is TGTGCCAGCAGCTTGGCCTCGGCGGGACAGGATATCTCCTACGAGCAGTACTTC.

The genes are TRBV5-1 and TRBJ2-7; D not certain. Germline CDR1 reads SGHRS; CDR2 reads YFSETQ. Trimming pared 0 bases from V and 2 bases from J, leaving 9 bases between. This CDR3 contains 14 residues. The CDR3 region has the DNA TGCGCCAGCAGCTTGGGACGACTCACCTACGAGCAGTACTTC. Its translation is CASSLGRLTYEQYF.